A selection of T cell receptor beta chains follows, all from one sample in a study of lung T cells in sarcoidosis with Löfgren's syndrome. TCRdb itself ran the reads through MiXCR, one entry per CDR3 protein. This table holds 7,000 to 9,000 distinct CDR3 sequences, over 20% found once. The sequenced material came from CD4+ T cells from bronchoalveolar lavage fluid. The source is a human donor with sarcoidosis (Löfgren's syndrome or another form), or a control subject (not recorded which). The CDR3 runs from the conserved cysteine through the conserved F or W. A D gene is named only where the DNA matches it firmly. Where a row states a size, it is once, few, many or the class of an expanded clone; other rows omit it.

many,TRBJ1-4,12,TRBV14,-,TGTGCCAACGGCCTCAAGGGGGAAAAACTGTTTTTT,CANGLKGEKLFF
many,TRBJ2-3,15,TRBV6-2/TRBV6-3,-,TGTGCCAGCAGTTACGGGAGGGGGAGGCCAGATACGCAGTATTTT,CASSYGRGRPDTQYF
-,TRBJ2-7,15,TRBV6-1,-,TGTGCCAGCAGTTTCACGACCCAGAGCGCCTACGAGCAGTACTTC,CASSFTTQSAYEQYF
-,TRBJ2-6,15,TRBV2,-,TGTGCCAGAGACCAGACAACCGCTGGGGCCAACGTCCTGACTTTC,CARDQTTAGANVLTF
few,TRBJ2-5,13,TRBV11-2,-,TGTGCCAGCAGCTCCGGGACCCAAGAGACCCAGTACTTC,CASSSGTQETQYF
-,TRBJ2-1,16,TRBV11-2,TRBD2,TGTGCCAGCAGCCTCCTAGGAGCGGGGGGCTACAATGAGCAGTTCTTC,CASSLLGAGGYNEQFF
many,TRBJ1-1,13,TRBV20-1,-,TGCAGTGCTATCCCGGCCGGCCCCCTCAGAGCTTTCTTT,CSAIPAGPLRAFF
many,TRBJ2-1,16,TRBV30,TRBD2,TGTGCCTGGAGTCCGTTGGGAGCGGGGGCCTACAATGAGCAGTTCTTC,CAWSPLGAGAYNEQFF
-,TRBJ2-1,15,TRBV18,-,TGTACCAGCTCACCTGACAGGCAGACCTACAATGAGCAGTTCTTC,CTSSPDRQTYNEQFF
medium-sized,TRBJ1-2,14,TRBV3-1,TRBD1,TGTGCCAGCAGCCGCGGACAGGGGACGAGTGGCTACACCTTC,CASSRGQGTSGYTF
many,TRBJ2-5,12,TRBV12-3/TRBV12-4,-,TGTGCCAGCTCTGAGGTTCGGGAGACCCAGTACTTC,CASSEVRETQYF
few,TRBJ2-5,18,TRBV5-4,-,TGTGCCAGCAGCTTGGACCGAAGGAGGAGCATCCTAAAAGAGACCCAGTACTTC,CASSLDRRRSILKETQYF
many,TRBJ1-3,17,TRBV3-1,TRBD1,TGTGCCAGCAGCCGACTTGCCGGGACAGGGGCTGGAAACACCATATATTTT,CASSRLAGTGAGNTIYF
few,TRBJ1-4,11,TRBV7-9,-,TGTGCCAGCAGCTTTAATGAAAAACTGTTTTTT,CASSFNEKLFF
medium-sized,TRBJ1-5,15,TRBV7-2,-,TGTGCCAGCAGCAATGTGGGGGTGAGAAATCAGCCCCAGCATTTT,CASSNVGVRNQPQHF
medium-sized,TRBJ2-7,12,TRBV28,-,TGTGCCAGCAGTTTAGGGGGGTACGAGCAGTACTTC,CASSLGGYEQYF
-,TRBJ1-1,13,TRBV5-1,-,TGCGCCAGCAGCTTGGAAGGGGGAACTGAAGCTTTCTTT,CASSLEGGTEAFF
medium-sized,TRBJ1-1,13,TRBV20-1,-,TGCAGTGCTAGACAGGGGTGGTCCACTGAAGCTTTCTTT,CSARQGWSTEAFF